The present entry profiles one TCR beta chain with its context. The antigen remains unidentified. Naive T cells were sorted: CD4+CD8-CD45RO-CD45RA+ for CD4+, CD8+CD4-CD45RA+CD27bright for CD8+. The CDR3 has 14 residues. The J segment lost 7 bases and the V segment lost 5 bases, leaving 7 bases of the junction unmatched. CDR1 and CDR2 from the germline V gene are LNHDA and SQIVND (reference sequence). These data are taken from a study of healthy donors' naive CD4 and CD8 T cells. Broader study findings: Alpha and beta chains were sequenced in bulk without pairing.

Each TCR library used 500 ng of total RNA and a linear amplification protocol. TCRdb fed the reads into MiXCR, producing one record per CDR3 protein. Among approximately 180,000 distinct CDR3 sequences listed, 65% to 80% were seen once. The chain couples TRBV19 to TRBJ1-2, with 10 bases aligning to TRBD1. The clonotype was recovered from a pool of human donors in good health; the sample pools cells from several healthy donors. Material for sequencing was naive CD4+ and CD8+ T cells sorted from blood, pooled from several donors. The CDR3 spells CASSPRQGAVGYTF. In DNA form, the CDR3 reads TGTGCCAGTAGTCCTCGACAGGGGGCAGTTGGCTACACCTTC.